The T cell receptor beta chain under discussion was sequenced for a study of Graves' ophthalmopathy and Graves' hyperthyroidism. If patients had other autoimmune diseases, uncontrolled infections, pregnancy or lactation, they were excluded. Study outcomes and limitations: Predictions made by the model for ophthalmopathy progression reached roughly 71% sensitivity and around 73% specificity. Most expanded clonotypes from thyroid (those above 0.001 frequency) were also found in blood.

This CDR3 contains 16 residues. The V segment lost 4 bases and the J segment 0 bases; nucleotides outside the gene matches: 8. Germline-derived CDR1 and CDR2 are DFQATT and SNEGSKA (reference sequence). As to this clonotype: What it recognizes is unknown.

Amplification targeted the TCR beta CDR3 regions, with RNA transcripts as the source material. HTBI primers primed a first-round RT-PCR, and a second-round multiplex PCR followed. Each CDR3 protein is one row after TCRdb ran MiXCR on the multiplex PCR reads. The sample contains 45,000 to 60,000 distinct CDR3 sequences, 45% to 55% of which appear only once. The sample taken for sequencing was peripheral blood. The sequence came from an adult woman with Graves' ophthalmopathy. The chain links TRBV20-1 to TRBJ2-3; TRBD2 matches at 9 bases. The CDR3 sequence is CSANRTSATSTDTQYF. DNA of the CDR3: TGCAGTGCTAACCGGACTAGCGCTACTAGCACAGATACGCAGTATTTT.